The T cell receptor (beta chain) described here comes from a study of human T cells and chemical hapten exposure. Study as a whole: Patch testing was performed with 0.01% DPC on the upper back, with reading at 6 days. There were per-sample TCR yield variations, arising mainly from small pooled library volume differences.

Time point specified: patch test 1, 2 weeks after DPC sensitization. Treatment noted: therapeutic diphenylcyclopropenone sensitization with weekly scalp DPC. Trimming cost V 3 bases and J 0 bases, with 13 bases left between them. The CDR3 covers 16 residues. The germline V gene has CDR1 SGHAT and CDR2 FQNNGV. This clonotype has a count of ten or more. The antigen remains unidentified. Study-level results: Expanded TCRs grouped into significantly more large CDR3 similarity clusters than controls produced.

MiXCR, run by TCRdb on the RACE reads, gives a single entry per CDR3 protein. The data show approximately 340,000 distinct CDR3 sequences, with under 9% seen just once and 7% to 10% held by the top ten. The clonotype comes from a woman between 18 and 29 years old with alopecia areata. Some clones in this sample may be carry-over from other donors' samples. The rearrangement links TRBV11-2 to TRBJ2-3, with D tentatively TRBD2 (6 bases). The sample in question was whole blood, obtained in connection with sensitization to the hapten diphenylcyclopropenone (DPC). The CDR3 protein is CASSFIAGTSTDTQYF. DNA of the CDR3: TGTGCCAGCAGCTTCATTGCGGGGACTAGCACAGATACGCAGTATTTT.